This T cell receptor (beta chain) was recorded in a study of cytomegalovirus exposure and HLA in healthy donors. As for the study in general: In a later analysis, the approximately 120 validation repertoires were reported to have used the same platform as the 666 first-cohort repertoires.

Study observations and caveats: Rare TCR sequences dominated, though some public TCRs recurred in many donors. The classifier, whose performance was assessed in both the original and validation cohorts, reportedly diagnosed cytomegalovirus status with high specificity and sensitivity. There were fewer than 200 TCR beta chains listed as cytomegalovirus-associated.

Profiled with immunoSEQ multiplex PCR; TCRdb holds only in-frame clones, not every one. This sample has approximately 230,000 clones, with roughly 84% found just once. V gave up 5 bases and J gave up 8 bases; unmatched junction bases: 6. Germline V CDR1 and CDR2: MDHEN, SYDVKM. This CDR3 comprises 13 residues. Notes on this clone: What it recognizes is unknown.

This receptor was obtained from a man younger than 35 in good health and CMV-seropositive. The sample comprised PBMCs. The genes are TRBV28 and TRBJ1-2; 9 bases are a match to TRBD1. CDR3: CASSRDRVGGYTF. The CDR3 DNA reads TGTGCCAGCAGTAGGGACAGGGTAGGAGGCTACACCTTC.